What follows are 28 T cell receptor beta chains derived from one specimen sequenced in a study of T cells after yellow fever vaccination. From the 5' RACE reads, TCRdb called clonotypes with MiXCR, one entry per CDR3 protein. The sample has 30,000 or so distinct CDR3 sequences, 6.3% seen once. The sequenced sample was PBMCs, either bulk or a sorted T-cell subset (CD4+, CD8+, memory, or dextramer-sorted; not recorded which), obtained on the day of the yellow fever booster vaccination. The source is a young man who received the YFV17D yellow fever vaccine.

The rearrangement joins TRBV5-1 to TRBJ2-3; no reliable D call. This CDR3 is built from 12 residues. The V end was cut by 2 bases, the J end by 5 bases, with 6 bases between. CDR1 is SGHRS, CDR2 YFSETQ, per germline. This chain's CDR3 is CASSFGGDTQYF. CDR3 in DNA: TGCGCCAGCAGCTTTGGCGGAGATACGCAGTATTTT.

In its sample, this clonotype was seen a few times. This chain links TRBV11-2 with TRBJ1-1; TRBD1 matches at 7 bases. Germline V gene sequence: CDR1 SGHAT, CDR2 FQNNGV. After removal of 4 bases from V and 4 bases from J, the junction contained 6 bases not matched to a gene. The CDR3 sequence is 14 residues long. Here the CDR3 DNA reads TGTGCCAGCAGCTGGGACAGAGGCTCCACTGAAGCTTTCTTT. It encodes CASSWDRGSTEAFF.

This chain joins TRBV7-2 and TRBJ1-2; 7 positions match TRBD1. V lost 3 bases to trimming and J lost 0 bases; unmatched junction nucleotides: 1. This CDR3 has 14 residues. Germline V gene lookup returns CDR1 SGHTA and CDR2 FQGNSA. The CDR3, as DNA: TGTGCCAGCAGCTTGGGGACAGCTAACTATGGCTACACCTTC. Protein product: CASSLGTANYGYTF.

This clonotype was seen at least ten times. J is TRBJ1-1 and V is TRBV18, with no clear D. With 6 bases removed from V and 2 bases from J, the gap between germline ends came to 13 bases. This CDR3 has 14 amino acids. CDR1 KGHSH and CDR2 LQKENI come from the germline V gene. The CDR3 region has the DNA TGTGCCAGCTCCCGCGGGCCTACTAACACTGAAGCTTTCTTT. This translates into CASSRGPTNTEAFF.

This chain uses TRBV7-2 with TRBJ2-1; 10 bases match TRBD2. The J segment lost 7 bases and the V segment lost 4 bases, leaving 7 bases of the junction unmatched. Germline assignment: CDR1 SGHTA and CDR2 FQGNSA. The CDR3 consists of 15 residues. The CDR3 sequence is CASSSDPGLANEQFF. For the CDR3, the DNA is TGTGCCAGCAGCTCCGATCCGGGACTAGCGAATGAGCAGTTCTTC.

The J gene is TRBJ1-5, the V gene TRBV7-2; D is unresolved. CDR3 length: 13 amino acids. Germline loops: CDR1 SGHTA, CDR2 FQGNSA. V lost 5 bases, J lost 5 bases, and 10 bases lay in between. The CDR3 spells CASSTQKDQPQHF. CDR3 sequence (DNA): TGTGCCAGCAGCACCCAAAAGGATCAGCCCCAGCATTTT.

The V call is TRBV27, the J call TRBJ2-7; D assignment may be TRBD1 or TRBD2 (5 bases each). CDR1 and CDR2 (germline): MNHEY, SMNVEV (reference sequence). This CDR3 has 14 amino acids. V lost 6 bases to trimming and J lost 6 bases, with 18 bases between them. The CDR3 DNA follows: TGTGCCAGCAGCCCCCCCGGGGCTGTCGGCGAGCAGTACTTC. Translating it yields CASSPPGAVGEQYF.

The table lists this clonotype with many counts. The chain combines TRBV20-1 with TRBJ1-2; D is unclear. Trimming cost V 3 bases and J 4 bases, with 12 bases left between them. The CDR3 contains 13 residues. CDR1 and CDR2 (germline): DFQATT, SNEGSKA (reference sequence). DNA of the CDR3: TGCAGTGCTAGTATACACTGGATCTATGGCTACACCTTC. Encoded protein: CSASIHWIYGYTF.

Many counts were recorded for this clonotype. The CDR3 region is CASVPSGSSYNEQFF. The CDR3 region has the DNA TGTGCCAGCGTCCCCTCCGGGAGCTCCTACAATGAGCAGTTCTTC. The V call is TRBV12-3 or TRBV12-4, the J call TRBJ2-1, with D perhaps TRBD2 (6 bases). V lost 8 bases and J lost 0, with 14 bases in between. The CDR3 is made up of 15 amino acids.

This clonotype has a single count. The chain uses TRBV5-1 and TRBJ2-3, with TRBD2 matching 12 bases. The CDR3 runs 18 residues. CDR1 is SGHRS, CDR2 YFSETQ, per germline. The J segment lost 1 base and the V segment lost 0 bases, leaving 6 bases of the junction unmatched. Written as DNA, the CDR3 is TGCGCCAGCAGCTTGGGGTCTAGCGGGAGGGCCGGCACAGATACGCAGTATTTT. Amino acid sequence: CASSLGSSGRAGTDTQYF.

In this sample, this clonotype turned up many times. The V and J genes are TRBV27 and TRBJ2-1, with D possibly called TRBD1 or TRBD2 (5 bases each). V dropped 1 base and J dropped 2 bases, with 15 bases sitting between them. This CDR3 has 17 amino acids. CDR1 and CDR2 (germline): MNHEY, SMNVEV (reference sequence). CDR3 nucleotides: TGTGCCAGCAGTTTATTGGGGGTGGGGCTACCCTACAATGAGCAGTTCTTC. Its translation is CASSLLGVGLPYNEQFF.

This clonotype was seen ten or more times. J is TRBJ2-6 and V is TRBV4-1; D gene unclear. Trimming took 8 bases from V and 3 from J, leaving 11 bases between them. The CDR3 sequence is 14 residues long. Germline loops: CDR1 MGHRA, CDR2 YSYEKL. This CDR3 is CASSLGGGANVLTF. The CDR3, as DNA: TGCGCCAGCTCTTTGGGCGGTGGGGCCAACGTCCTGACTTTC.

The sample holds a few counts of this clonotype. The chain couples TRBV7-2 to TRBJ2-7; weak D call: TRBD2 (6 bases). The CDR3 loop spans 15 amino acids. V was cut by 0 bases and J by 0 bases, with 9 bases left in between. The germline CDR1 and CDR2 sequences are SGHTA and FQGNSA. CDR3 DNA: TGTGCCAGCAGCTTAGCTAGCGGTACCTCCTACGAGCAGTACTTC. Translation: CASSLASGTSYEQYF.

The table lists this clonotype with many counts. The CDR3 here is CASSLPTSGRLDTQYF. In nucleotides, the CDR3 is TGTGCCAGCAGCCTGCCTACTAGCGGGAGGCTAGATACGCAGTATTTT. The chain combines TRBV7-6 with TRBJ2-3; TRBD2 aligns across 12 bases. V gave up 5 bases and J gave up 5 bases; unmatched junction bases: 8. In germline, CDR1 is SGHVS, CDR2 FNYEAQ. The CDR3 consists of 16 residues.

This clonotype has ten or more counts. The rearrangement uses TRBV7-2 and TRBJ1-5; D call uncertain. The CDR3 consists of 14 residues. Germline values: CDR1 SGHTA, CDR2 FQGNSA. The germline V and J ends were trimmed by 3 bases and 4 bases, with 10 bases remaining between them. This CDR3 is CASSFRSTNQPQHF. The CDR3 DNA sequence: TGTGCCAGCAGCTTCCGATCCACTAATCAGCCCCAGCATTTT.

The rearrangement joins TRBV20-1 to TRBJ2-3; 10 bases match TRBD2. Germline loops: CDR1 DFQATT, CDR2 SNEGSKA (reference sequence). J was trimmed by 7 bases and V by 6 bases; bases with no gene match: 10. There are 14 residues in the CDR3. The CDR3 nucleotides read TGCAGTGCCAAGAAGGAGCGGGAGGGGTATACGCAGTATTTT. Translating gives CSAKKEREGYTQYF.

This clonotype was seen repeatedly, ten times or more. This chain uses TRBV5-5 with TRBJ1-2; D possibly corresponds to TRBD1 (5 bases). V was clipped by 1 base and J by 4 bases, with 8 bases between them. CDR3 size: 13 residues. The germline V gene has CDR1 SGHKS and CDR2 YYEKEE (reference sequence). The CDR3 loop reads CASSLTGPYGYTF. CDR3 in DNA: TGTGCCAGCAGCTTGACAGGCCCCTATGGCTACACCTTC. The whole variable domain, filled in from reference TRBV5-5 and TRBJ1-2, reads DAGVTQSPTHLIKTRGQQVTLRCSPISGHKSVSWYQQVLGQGPQFIFQYYEKEERGRGNFPDRFSARQFPNYSSELNVNALLLGDSALYLCASSLTGPYGYTFGSGTRLTVV.

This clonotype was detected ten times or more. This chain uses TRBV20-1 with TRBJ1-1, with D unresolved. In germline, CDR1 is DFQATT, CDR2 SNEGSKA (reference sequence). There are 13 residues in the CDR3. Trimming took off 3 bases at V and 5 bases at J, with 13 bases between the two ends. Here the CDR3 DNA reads TGCAGTGCTAGTGTAGGGAAGGGTACTGAAGCTTTCTTT. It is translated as CSASVGKGTEAFF.

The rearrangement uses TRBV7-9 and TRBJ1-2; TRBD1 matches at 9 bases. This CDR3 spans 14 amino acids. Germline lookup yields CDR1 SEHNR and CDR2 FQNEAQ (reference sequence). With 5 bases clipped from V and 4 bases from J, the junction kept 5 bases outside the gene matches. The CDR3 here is CASSAGQGVYGYTF. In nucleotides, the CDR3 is TGTGCCAGCAGCGCGGGACAGGGCGTCTATGGCTACACCTTC.

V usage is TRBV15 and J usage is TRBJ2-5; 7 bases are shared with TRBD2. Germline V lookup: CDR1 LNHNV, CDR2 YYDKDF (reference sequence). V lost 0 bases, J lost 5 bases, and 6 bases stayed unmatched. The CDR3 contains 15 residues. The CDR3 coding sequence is TGTGCCACCAGCAGAGATGCGGGAGATATGGAGACCCAGTACTTC. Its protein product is CATSRDAGDMETQYF.

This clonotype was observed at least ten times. The CDR3 here is CASSQAGRGELFF. DNA of the CDR3: TGTGCCAGCAGCCAAGCCGGAAGAGGGGAGCTGTTTTTT. This chain uses TRBV3-1 with TRBJ2-2; D not resolved. Trimming stripped 1 base from V and 8 bases from J, with 8 bases between. This CDR3 has 13 residues. Looked up from germline, CDR1 is LGHDT and CDR2 is YNNKEL (reference sequence).

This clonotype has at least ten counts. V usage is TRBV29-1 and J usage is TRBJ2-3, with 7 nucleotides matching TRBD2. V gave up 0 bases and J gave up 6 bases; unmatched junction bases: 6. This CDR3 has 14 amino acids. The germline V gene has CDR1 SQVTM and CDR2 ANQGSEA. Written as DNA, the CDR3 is TGCAGCGTTGAAGATGGGAGGGCCTTCGATACGCAGTATTTT. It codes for CSVEDGRAFDTQYF.

CDR3 sequence reads: CASSPSSGAGEAFF. In DNA form, the CDR3 reads TGTGCCAGCAGCCCGTCGTCAGGGGCTGGTGAAGCTTTCTTT. This rearrangement joins TRBV7-9 to TRBJ1-1; D possibly corresponds to TRBD1 (6 bases). There are 14 residues in the CDR3. Germline CDR1 SEHNR, CDR2 FQNEAQ (reference sequence). Trimming took 5 bases from V and 7 from J, leaving 17 bases between them. Together with reference TRBV7-9 and TRBJ1-1, the CDR3 gives the full variable domain: DTGVSQNPRHKITKRGQNVTFRCDPISEHNRLYWYRQTLGQGPEFLTYFQNEAQLEKSRLLSDRFSAERPKGSFSTLEIQRTEQGDSAMYLCASSPSSGAGEAFFGQGTRLTVV.

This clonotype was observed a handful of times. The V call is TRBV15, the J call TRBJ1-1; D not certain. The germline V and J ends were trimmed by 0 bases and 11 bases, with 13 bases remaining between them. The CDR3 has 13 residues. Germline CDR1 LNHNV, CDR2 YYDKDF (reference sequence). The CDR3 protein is CATSRDPGLQAFF. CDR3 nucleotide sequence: TGTGCCACCAGCAGAGATCCCGGGTTACAGGCTTTCTTT.

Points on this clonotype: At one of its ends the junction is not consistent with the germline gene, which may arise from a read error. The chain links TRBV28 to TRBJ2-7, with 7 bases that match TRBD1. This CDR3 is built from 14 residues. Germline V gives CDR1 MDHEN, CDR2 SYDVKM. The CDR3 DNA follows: TGTGCCAGCTTCCAAAGGGACAGAGCCTACGAGCGGTACTTC. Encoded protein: CASFQRDRAYERYF.

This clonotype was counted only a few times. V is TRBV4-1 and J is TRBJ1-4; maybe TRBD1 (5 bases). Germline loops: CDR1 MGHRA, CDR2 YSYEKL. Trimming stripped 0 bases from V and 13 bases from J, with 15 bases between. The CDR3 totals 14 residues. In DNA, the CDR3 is TGCGCCAGCAGCCAAGATCAAGTGGTCGGGGGACTGTTTTTT. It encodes CASSQDQVVGGLFF.

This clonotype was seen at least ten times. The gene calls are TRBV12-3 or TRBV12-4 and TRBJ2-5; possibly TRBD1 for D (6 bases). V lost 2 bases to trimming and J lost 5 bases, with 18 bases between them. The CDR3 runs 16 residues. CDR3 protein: CASSLRVGGSAETQYF. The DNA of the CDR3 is TGTGCCAGCAGTTTAAGGGTAGGGGGTTCTGCGGAGACCCAGTACTTC.

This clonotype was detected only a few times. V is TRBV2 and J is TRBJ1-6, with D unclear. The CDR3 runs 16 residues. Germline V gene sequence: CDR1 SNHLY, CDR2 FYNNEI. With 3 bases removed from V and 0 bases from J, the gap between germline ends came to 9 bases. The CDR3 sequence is CASSDRGSSYNSPLHF. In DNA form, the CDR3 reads TGTGCCAGCAGTGATCGAGGCAGCTCCTATAATTCACCCCTCCACTTT.